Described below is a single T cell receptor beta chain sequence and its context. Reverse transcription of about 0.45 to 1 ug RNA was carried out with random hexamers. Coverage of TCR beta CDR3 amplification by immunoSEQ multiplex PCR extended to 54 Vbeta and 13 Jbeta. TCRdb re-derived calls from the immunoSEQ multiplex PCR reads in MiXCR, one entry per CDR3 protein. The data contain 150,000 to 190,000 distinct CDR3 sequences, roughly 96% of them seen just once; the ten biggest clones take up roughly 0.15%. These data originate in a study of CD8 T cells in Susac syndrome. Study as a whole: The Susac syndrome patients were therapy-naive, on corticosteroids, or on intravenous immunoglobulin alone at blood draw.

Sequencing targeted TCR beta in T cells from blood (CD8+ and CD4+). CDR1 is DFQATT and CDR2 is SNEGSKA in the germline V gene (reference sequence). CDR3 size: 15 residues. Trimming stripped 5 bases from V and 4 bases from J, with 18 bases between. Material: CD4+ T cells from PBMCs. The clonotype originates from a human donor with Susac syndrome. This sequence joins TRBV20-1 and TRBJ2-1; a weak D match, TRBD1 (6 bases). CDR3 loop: CSAVVPGTRYNEQFF. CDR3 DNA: TGCAGTGCTGTAGTCCCCGGGACACGATACAATGAGCAGTTCTTC.